Below, 20 T cell receptor beta chains from the same sample are listed, as sequenced in a study of blood T cell repertoires in COVID-19. Clones were read by immunoSEQ multiplex PCR, and TCRdb kept only the in-frame ones, dropping some. The sample carries roughly 700,000 clones, 70% to 90% recorded once. The sequencing input was peripheral blood. The receptors originated from a woman between 18 and 29 years old with acute or convalescent COVID-19.

To note about this clone: Other DNA sequences in the sample encode the same CDR3. The chain is built from TRBV7-6 and TRBJ2-7, with 9 bases aligning to TRBD1. The V gene's germline CDR1 is SGHVS and CDR2 FNYEAQ. V was clipped by 0 bases and J by 4 bases; unmatched bases: 4. There are 15 residues in the CDR3. Here the CDR3 reads CASSLAGTGSYEQYF. CDR3 DNA sequence: TGTGCCAGCAGCTTAGCCGGGACAGGGTCATACGAGCAGTACTTC.

The CDR3 nucleotides read TGTGCCAGCAGTTACTTCCCCCAGACGAACACCGGGGAGCTGTTTTTT. Its protein is CASSYFPQTNTGELFF. The chain employs TRBV6-5 and TRBJ2-2, with unresolved D. From germline, CDR1 is MNHEY and CDR2 SVGAGI. The germline V and J ends were trimmed by 1 base and 0 bases, with 9 bases remaining between them. The CDR3 is 16 amino acids.

The chain recombines TRBV7-9 with TRBJ1-4, with D maybe TRBD1 (6 bases). The CDR3 covers 14 residues. With 2 bases removed from V and 8 bases from J, the gap between germline ends came to 12 bases. Germline lookup yields CDR1 SEHNR and CDR2 FQNEAQ (reference sequence). The CDR3 here is CASSLSLDSEKLFF. Written as DNA, the CDR3 is TGTGCCAGCAGCTTAAGCTTGGACAGCGAAAAACTGTTTTTT.

V is TRBV6-1 and J is TRBJ2-7; possibly TRBD1 for D (6 bases). V was shortened by 3 bases and J by 9 bases, with 15 bases between the two germline ends. The CDR3 is 13 residues long. Per the germline V gene, CDR1 is MNHNS and CDR2 is SASEGT. CDR3 region: CASSEGRGVRQYF. The DNA of the CDR3 is TGTGCCAGCAGTGAGGGCAGGGGCGTAAGGCAGTACTTC.

The genes are TRBV18 and TRBJ1-2; D not certain. Trimming shortened V by 8 bases and J by 7 bases, and 17 bases separated the two germline ends. Germline loops: CDR1 KGHSH, CDR2 LQKENI. This CDR3 region has 13 residues. CDR3 residues: CASLRGGPGGYTF. The DNA of the CDR3 is TGTGCCAGCCTCCGTGGCGGGCCGGGTGGCTACACCTTC.

This chain uses TRBV7-9 with TRBJ2-1, with D perhaps TRBD1 (6 bases). Trimming removed 5 bases from V and 4 bases from J, with 15 bases in between. This CDR3 is 15 amino acids long. Germline V gene lookup returns CDR1 SEHNR and CDR2 FQNEAQ (reference sequence). The CDR3 nucleotides are TGTGCCAGCAGCGTCATGGGGGACACGTACAATGAGCAGTTCTTC. Protein product: CASSVMGDTYNEQFF.

The chain combines TRBV4-3 with TRBJ1-2, with D maybe TRBD1 (5 bases). Looked up from germline, CDR1 is LGHNA and CDR2 is YSLEER. CDR3 size: 15 residues. V lost 0 bases and J 3 bases, leaving 11 bases between the germline ends. Here the CDR3 reads CASSQDPGSYYGYTF. The DNA of the CDR3 is TGCGCCAGCAGCCAAGATCCAGGGTCGTACTATGGCTACACCTTC.

As to this clone: The same CDR3 also results from other DNA sequences found in this sample. This chain connects TRBV12-5 to TRBJ1-2, with D perhaps TRBD1 (6 bases). Looked up from germline, CDR1 is LGHNT and CDR2 is FRNRAP. V was clipped by 4 bases and J by 5 bases, with 11 bases between them. The CDR3 totals 13 residues. The CDR3, as DNA: TGTGCTAGTGGTTCCTCAGGGGTGTATGGCTACACCTTC. Its protein is CASGSSGVYGYTF.

This sequence joins TRBV15 and TRBJ1-2, with TRBD1 as a possible D gene (5 bases). Looked up from germline, CDR1 is LNHNV and CDR2 is YYDKDF (reference sequence). V lost 0 bases and J 2 bases, leaving 10 bases between the germline ends. The CDR3 has 15 residues. This chain's CDR3 is CATSRDTGVNYGYTF. CDR3 DNA: TGTGCCACCAGCAGAGATACAGGTGTAAACTATGGCTACACCTTC.

The chain recombines TRBV2 with TRBJ2-7; the match to TRBD2 covers 9 bases. Per the germline V gene, CDR1 is SNHLY and CDR2 is FYNNEI. This CDR3 has 15 amino acids. The V and J ends lost 3 bases and 2 bases, in that order; junction bases with no gene match: 5. CDR3 protein: CASSEASGTAYEQYF. The CDR3 DNA follows: TGTGCCAGCAGTGAGGCTAGCGGGACAGCCTACGAGCAGTACTTC.

The chain uses TRBV5-1 and TRBJ1-4; D unclear. Germline V gives CDR1 SGHRS, CDR2 YFSETQ. V lost 0 bases and J lost 8, with 8 bases in between. The CDR3 sequence is 13 residues long. Here the CDR3 reads CASSLEAGEKLFF. CDR3 sequence (DNA): TGCGCCAGCAGCTTGGAGGCAGGAGAAAAACTGTTTTTT.

The count of this clone is one. This chain joins TRBV29-1 and TRBJ2-3; 7 bases are shared with TRBD1. V lost 3 bases to trimming and J lost 4 bases; unmatched junction nucleotides: 7. From germline, CDR1 is SQVTM and CDR2 ANQGSEA. This CDR3 region has 14 residues. CDR3 bases: TGCAGCGTTGACCGACAGGGATCCGCAGATACGCAGTATTTT. Translated, it gives CSVDRQGSADTQYF.

This sequence joins TRBV2 and TRBJ2-3; TRBD1 agrees at 12 bases. The CDR3 loop spans 18 amino acids. V was pared by 7 bases and J by 1 base, with 12 bases of the junction left unmatched. Per germline, CDR1 SNHLY and CDR2 FYNNEI. The CDR3 sequence: CASNTGTGGEEGTDTQYF. DNA of the CDR3: TGTGCCAGCAATACCGGGACAGGGGGCGAGGAGGGCACAGATACGCAGTATTTT. Based on the CDR3 plus reference TRBV2 and TRBJ2-3, the full variable domain is EPEVTQTPSHQVTQMGQEVILRCVPISNHLYFYWYRQILGQKVEFLVSFYNNEISEKSEIFDDQFSVERPDGSNFTLKIRSTKLEDSAMYFCASNTGTGGEEGTDTQYFGPGTRLTVL.

The V gene is TRBV7-9, the J gene TRBJ1-2; 9 nucleotides match TRBD1. Germline CDR1 SEHNR, CDR2 FQNEAQ (reference sequence). J gave up 8 bases and V 3 bases, and 10 bases lay outside the gene matches. This CDR3 spans 15 amino acids. The CDR3 nucleotides read TGTGCCAGCAGCTTGATAGAACAGGGGGCAAAAGGCTACACCTTC. It is translated as CASSLIEQGAKGYTF.

Only one count was recorded for this clone. The chain combines TRBV18 with TRBJ1-1, with 11 nucleotides matching TRBD1. V was clipped by 6 bases and J by 7 bases; unmatched bases: 7. Per germline, CDR1 KGHSH and CDR2 LQKENI. The CDR3 has 14 residues. The CDR3 coding sequence is TGTGCCAGCTCGCCTGGGACAGGGGGGAATGAAGCTTTCTTT. It specifies CASSPGTGGNEAFF.

The rearrangement uses TRBV27 and TRBJ1-1; D perhaps matches TRBD1 (6 bases). Trimming removed 2 bases at V and 10 bases at J, with 11 bases between. Looked up from germline, CDR1 is MNHEY and CDR2 is SMNVEV (reference sequence). CDR3 length: 12 amino acids. CDR3 coding DNA: TGTGCCAGCAGTTTAAGGGGGGGCGTAGCTTTCTTT. Residues: CASSLRGGVAFF.

The gene calls are TRBV20-1 and TRBJ1-4; D gene uncertain. This CDR3 spans 13 amino acids. The germline V gene has CDR1 DFQATT and CDR2 SNEGSKA (reference sequence). The ends were cut back, 3 bases at V and 4 bases at J, with 9 bases in the middle. The chain's CDR3 is CSASITDNEKLFF. The CDR3 DNA follows: TGCAGTGCTAGTATTACAGATAATGAAAAACTGTTTTTT.

Concerning this clone: The sample has other DNA sequences that encode this CDR3 too. The J gene is TRBJ2-3, the V gene TRBV5-1; 7 bases match TRBD1. V lost 0 bases and J lost 4; bases outside the gene matches: 2. CDR1 is SGHRS, CDR2 YFSETQ, per germline. This CDR3 has 14 residues. DNA of the CDR3: TGCGCCAGCAGCTTGGGGCAGGGGGCAGATACGCAGTATTTT. Translating it yields CASSLGQGADTQYF.

This clone occurred a few times. The rearrangement joins TRBV6-6 to TRBJ2-2, with 11 bases matching TRBD2. This CDR3 has 15 amino acids. Germline loops: CDR1 MNHNY, CDR2 SVGAGI (reference sequence). V shed 4 bases and J 5 bases; nucleotides not matched to a gene: 3. The CDR3, as DNA: TGTGCCAGCAGTTTGACTAGCGGGGCTACCGGGGAGCTGTTTTTT. Protein: CASSLTSGATGELFF.

This chain uses TRBV18 with TRBJ1-4; D perhaps matches TRBD1 (5 bases). V was cut by 3 bases and J by 2 bases, with 19 bases left in between. Germline CDR1 reads KGHSH; CDR2 reads LQKENI. The CDR3 runs 18 residues. CDR3 in DNA: TGTGCCAGCTCACCGAATCTGCAGGGCAGTGGCACTAATGAAAAACTGTTTTTT. Translation gives CASSPNLQGSGTNEKLFF.